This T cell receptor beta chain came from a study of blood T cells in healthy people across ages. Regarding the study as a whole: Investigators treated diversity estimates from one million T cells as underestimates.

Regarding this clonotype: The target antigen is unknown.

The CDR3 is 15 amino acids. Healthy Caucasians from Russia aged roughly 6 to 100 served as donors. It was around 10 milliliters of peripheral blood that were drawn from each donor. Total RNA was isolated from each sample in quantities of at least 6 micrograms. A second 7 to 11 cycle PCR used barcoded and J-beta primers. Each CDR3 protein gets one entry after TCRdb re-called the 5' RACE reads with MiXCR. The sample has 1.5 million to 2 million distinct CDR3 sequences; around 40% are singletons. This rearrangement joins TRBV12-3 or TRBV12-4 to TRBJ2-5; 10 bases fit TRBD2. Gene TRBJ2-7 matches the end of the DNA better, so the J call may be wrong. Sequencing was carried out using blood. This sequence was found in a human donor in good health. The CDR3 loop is CASSPPPAGGREQYF. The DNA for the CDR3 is TGTGCCAGCAGTCCCCCCCCAGCGGGGGGGCGCGAGCAGTACTTC.